Here is one T cell receptor beta chain with its context. The source of the sample is a study of blood T cell repertoires in COVID-19. The CDR3 consists of 12 residues. Profiled with immunoSEQ multiplex PCR; TCRdb holds only in-frame clones, not every one. The profile shows some 510,000 clones, around nine tenths of them singletons. Sequencing was done on a sample of PBMCs or T cells enriched from blood (not recorded which). The rearrangement uses TRBV21-1 and TRBJ1-1; the tabulated D call, TRBD1, remains unverified against the DNA. TRBV21-1 is a pseudogene. This clonotype was sampled from a middle-aged woman who had recovered from COVID-19. The CDR3 bases are TGTGCCAGCAGCAACGCGGACAGGGGGGCTTTCTTT. The encoded protein is CASSNADRGAFF.